This T cell receptor beta chain was sequenced during a study of type 1 regulatory T cells. Germline V gene data show CDR1 as LGHDT and CDR2 as YNNKEL (reference sequence). This CDR3 is 16 amino acids long. V shed 3 bases and J 6 bases; nucleotides not matched to a gene: 9. TCRdb ran MiXCR on the reads and lists one entry per CDR3 protein. In the table there are 80,000 to 100,000 distinct CDR3 sequences, about a third of which are singletons. The specimen was CD4+ T cells, either the whole sample or a sorted fraction (not recorded which). The sequence came from a human donor in good health. This chain uses TRBV3-1 with TRBJ2-2, with TRBD2 identical over 8 bases. The CDR3 bases are TGTGCCAGCAGCCATCCCGCGGGAGGTCGGTCCGGGGAGCTGTTTTTT. This encodes CASSHPAGGRSGELFF.